The text below deals with one T cell receptor (beta chain). Its antigen is undetermined. The data were obtained in a study of OX40 agonist ivuxolimab in advanced cancers. The study's findings and limits: Among some nonresponders, normalized T-cell clonal expansion was also low. Compared with others, partial responders at 0.1-3.0 mg/kg displayed clonal expansion among the lowest.

Clones were sequenced by immunoSEQ multiplex PCR, and TCRdb holds only the in-frame ones, with some missing. The sample has fewer than 45,000 clones, 87% seen once. The sample in question was CD4+ or CD8+ T cells sorted from blood, obtained in a trial of the OX40 agonist ivuxolimab. This TCR was sampled from an adult with an advanced solid tumor such as melanoma, head and neck, liver or kidney cancer.

The CDR3 DNA reads as TGTGCCAGCAGTGATAATGGGCCTCACCAGTACTTC. Protein: CASSDNGPHQYF. The chain couples TRBV2 to TRBJ2-5; no clear D. The CDR3 is made up of 12 amino acids. Trimming removed 3 bases from V and 10 bases from J, with 12 bases in between. CDR1 is SNHLY and CDR2 is FYNNEI in the germline V gene.